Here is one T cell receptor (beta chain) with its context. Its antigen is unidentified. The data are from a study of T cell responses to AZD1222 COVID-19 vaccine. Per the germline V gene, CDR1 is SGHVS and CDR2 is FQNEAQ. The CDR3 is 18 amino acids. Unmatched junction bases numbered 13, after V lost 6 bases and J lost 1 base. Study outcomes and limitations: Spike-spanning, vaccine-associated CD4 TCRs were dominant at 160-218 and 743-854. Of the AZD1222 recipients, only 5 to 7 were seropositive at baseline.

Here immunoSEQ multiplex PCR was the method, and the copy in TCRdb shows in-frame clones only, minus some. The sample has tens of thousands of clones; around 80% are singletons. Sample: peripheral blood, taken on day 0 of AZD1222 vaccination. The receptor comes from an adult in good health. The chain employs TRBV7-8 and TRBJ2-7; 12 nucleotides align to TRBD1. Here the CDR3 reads CASSTNTGTGGESYEQYF. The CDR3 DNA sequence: TGTGCCAGCAGTACAAACACCGGGACAGGGGGCGAATCCTACGAGCAGTACTTC.